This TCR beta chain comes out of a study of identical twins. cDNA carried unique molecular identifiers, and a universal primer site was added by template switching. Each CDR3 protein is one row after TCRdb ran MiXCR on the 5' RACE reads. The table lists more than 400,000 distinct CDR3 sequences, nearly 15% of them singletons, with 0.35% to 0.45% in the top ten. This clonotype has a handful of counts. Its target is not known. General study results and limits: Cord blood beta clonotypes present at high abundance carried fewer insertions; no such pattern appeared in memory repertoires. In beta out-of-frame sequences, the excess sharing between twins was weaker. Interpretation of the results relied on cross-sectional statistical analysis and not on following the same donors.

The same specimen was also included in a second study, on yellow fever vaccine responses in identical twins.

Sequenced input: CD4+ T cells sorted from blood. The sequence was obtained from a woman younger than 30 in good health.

The CDR3 nucleotides are TGTGCCAGCAGTGATGGAGGGGGCAGAGAAAAACTGTTTTTT. Encoded protein: CASSDGGGREKLFF. V is TRBV25-1 and J is TRBJ1-4, with 7 bases identical to TRBD1. V lost 3 bases to trimming and J lost 8 bases; unmatched junction nucleotides: 6. Germline CDR1 and CDR2: MGHDK and SYGVNS. The length of the CDR3 is 14 residues.